The 5 T cell receptor beta chains below all came from one sample that was sequenced in a study of T cell responses to AZD1222 COVID-19 vaccine. Profiling relied on immunoSEQ multiplex PCR, and the TCRdb table lists in-frame clones only, not all of them. The sample holds 120,000 to 150,000 clones, about 90% seen once. The starting material was peripheral blood, obtained 28 days after the second AZD1222 dose. Source of these receptors: an adult who received the AZD1222 COVID-19 vaccine.

The chain links TRBV29-1 to TRBJ2-5; D gene unclear. V lost 4 bases and J 5 bases, leaving 11 bases between the germline ends. The germline V gene has CDR1 SQVTM and CDR2 ANQGSEA. The CDR3 loop spans 12 amino acids. CDR3 amino acids: CSVGHTEETQYF. In nucleotides, the CDR3 is TGCAGCGTTGGTCACACTGAGGAGACCCAGTACTTC.

This chain joins TRBV5-1 and TRBJ2-5; D call uncertain. Per the germline V gene, CDR1 is SGHRS and CDR2 is YFSETQ. This CDR3 spans 13 amino acids. V was cut by 0 bases and J by 5 bases, with 8 bases left in between. CDR3 sequence: CASSLVGSETQYF. CDR3 in DNA: TGCGCCAGCAGCTTGGTAGGGTCGGAGACCCAGTACTTC.

The genes are TRBV13 and TRBJ1-1; D is possibly TRBD1 (6 bases). The V and J ends lost 3 bases and 1 base respectively, with 12 bases between them. Per germline, CDR1 PRHDT and CDR2 FYEKMQ (reference sequence). This CDR3 has 15 residues. The CDR3 loop reads CASSLPGAENTEAFF. The CDR3 DNA is TGTGCCAGCAGCTTGCCGGGGGCGGAGAACACTGAAGCTTTCTTT. Based on the CDR3 plus reference TRBV13 and TRBJ1-1, the full variable domain is AAGVIQSPRHLIKEKRETATLKCYPIPRHDTVYWYQQGPGQDPQFLISFYEKMQSDKGSIPDRFSAQQFSDYHSELNMSSLELGDSALYFCASSLPGAENTEAFFGQGTRLTVV.

This chain uses TRBV5-4 with TRBJ2-2; D is undetermined. The CDR3 covers 12 residues. V was cut by 4 bases and J by 6 bases, with 7 bases left in between. The germline CDR1 and CDR2 sequences are SGHNT and YYREEE (reference sequence). CDR3 region: CASSIPPGELFF. The CDR3 bases are TGTGCCAGCAGCATTCCCCCCGGGGAGCTGTTTTTT. The entire variable domain, with the rest obtained from reference TRBV5-4 and TRBJ2-2, is as follows: ETGVTQSPTHLIKTRGQQVTLRCSSQSGHNTVSWYQQALGQGPQFIFQYYREEENGRGNFPPRFSGLQFPNYSSELNVNALELDDSALYLCASSIPPGELFFGEGSRLTVL.

This chain joins TRBV4-1 and TRBJ2-3; TRBD1 matches 9 bases. This CDR3 spans 17 amino acids. V lost 2 bases to trimming and J lost 3 bases; unmatched junction nucleotides: 9. Germline V CDR1 and CDR2: MGHRA, YSYEKL. CDR3 sequence reads: CASSQTRQGVKTDTQYF. The DNA of the CDR3 is TGCGCCAGCAGCCAAACGAGACAGGGGGTAAAAACAGATACGCAGTATTTT.